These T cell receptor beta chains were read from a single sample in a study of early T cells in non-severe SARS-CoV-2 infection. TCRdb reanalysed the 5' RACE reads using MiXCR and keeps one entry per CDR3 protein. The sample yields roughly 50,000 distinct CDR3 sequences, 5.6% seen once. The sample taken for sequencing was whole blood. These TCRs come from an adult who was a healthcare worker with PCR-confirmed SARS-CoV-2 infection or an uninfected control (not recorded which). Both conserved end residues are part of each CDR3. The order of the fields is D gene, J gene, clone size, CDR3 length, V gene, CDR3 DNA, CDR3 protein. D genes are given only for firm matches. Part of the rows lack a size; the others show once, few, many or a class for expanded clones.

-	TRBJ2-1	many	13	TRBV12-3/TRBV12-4	TGTGCCAGCAGCAGAGGTAACTACAATGAGCAGTTCTTC	CASSRGNYNEQFF
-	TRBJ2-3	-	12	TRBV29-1	TGCAGCCTTGGTCCGGGTCCGGATACGCAGTATTTT	CSLGPGPDTQYF
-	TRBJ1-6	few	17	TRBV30	TGTGCCTGTCCGGGTCGACACAGCGTCGGCTATAATTCACCCCTCCACTTT	CACPGRHSVGYNSPLHF
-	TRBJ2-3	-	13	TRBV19	TGTGCCAGTCAACGCGCCCTACTAGATACGCAGTATTTT	CASQRALLDTQYF
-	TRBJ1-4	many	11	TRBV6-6	TGTGCCAGCAGTTTGCGTGAAAAACTGTTTTTT	CASSLREKLFF
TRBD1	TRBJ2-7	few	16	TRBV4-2	TGTGCCAGCAGCCCGACCCGAGGGGACAGTAACTACGAGCAGTACTTC	CASSPTRGDSNYEQYF
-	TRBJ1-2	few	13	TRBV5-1	TGCGCCAGCAGCGCGGACGGATACTATGGCTACACCTTC	CASSADGYYGYTF
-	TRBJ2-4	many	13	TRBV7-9	TGTGCCAGCAGCCCACTGGGGGGTGTCATTCAGTACTTC	CASSPLGGVIQYF
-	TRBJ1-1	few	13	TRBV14	TGTGCCAGCAGCCTCCAGATGAACACTGAAGCTTTCTTT	CASSLQMNTEAFF
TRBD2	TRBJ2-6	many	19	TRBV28	TGTGCCAGCAGCCAGACCCCGGGACTAGCGGTCTCTGGGGCCAACGTCCTGACTTTC	CASSQTPGLAVSGANVLTF
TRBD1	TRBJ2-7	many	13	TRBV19	TGTGCCAGTCGGACAGGGGGGTCTCTCGAGCAGTACTTC	CASRTGGSLEQYF
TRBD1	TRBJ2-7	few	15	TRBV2	TGTGCCAGCAGTGCAACGGGACAGGGGGCGAGGGAGCAGTACTTC	CASSATGQGAREQYF
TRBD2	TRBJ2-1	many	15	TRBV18	TGTGCCAGTTTAGCGGGAGGGCCCTCTGTCAATGAGCAGTTCTTC	CASLAGGPSVNEQFF
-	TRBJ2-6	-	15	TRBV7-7	TGTGCTAGCAGCCCCAAGTCCCCTGGGGCCAACGTCCTGACTTTC	CASSPKSPGANVLTF
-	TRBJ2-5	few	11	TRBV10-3	TGTGCCATCAGTGATAGAGAGACCCAGTACTTC	CAISDRETQYF
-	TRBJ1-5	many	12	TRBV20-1	TGCAGTGCTATGCCTCCTAATCAGCCCCAGCATTTT	CSAMPPNQPQHF
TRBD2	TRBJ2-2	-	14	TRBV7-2	TGTGCCAGCAGCTCTAGCGGTAACACCGGGGAGCTGTTTTTT	CASSSSGNTGELFF
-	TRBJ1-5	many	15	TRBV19	TGTGCCAGTAGTATCCCCGGGACCCCAAAGCCGGCCCAGCATTTT	CASSIPGTPKPAQHF
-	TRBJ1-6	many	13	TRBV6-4	TGTGCCAGCAGTGACTCCCCGGATTCCCCCCTCCACTTT	CASSDSPDSPLHF
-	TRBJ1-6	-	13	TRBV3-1	TGTGCCAGCAGCCCCCGGATGGGTTCACCCCTCCACTTT	CASSPRMGSPLHF
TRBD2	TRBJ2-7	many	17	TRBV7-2	TGTGCCAGCAGCTTAAAAATAGTGTTTAACCGCGGGGGAGAGCAGTACTTC	CASSLKIVFNRGGEQYF
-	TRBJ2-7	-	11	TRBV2	TGTGCCAGCAGCGGGACCTACGAGCAGTACTTC	CASSGTYEQYF
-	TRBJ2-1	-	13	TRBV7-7	TGTGCCAGCAGCTTAAGGGGGACAAATGAGCAGTTCTTC	CASSLRGTNEQFF
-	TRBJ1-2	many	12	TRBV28	TGTGCCAGCACTACAGGGTTCTATGGCTACACCTTC	CASTTGFYGYTF
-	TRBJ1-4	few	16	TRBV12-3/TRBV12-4	TGTGCCAGCAGTCTCCCTGCCCGGTGGGGGAGTGAAAAACTGTTTTTT	CASSLPARWGSEKLFF